A single sample is the source of the 5 T cell receptor beta chains below, sequenced in a study of blood T cell repertoires in COVID-19. The data were produced by immunoSEQ multiplex PCR, yet TCRdb's version contains in-frame clones alone and is incomplete. This sample has around 200,000 clones, with under 90% found just once. The specimen sequenced was peripheral blood. Source of these receptors: a human donor in a cohort sampled during active COVID-19.

The chain is built from TRBV5-1 and TRBJ2-3; possible D gene TRBD1, 5 bases. This CDR3 spans 14 amino acids. Trimming left V 0 bases short and J 5 bases short, with 10 bases between. The V gene's germline CDR1 is SGHRS and CDR2 YFSETQ. The CDR3 region is CASSLEGAEDTQYF. DNA of the CDR3: TGCGCCAGCAGCTTGGAAGGGGCTGAAGATACGCAGTATTTT.

CDR3 DNA sequence: TGCGCCAACCCGACAGGGGTGGGGGAGACCCAGTACTTC. Encoded protein: CANPTGVGETQYF. V gene TRBV10-1 combines with J gene TRBJ2-5, with 8 bases identical to TRBD1. This CDR3 has 13 amino acids. Germline V gene data show CDR1 as WNHNN and CDR2 as SYGVQD (reference sequence). The V segment lost 10 bases and the J segment 5 bases; nucleotides outside the gene matches: 9.

V usage is TRBV5-1 and J usage is TRBJ2-5; 7 bases agree with TRBD2. The J segment lost 5 bases and the V segment lost 1 base, leaving 5 bases of the junction unmatched. The CDR3 runs to 14 residues. Germline CDR1 and CDR2: SGHRS and YFSETQ. This CDR3 reads CASSLSGLVETQYF. CDR3 DNA: TGCGCCAGCAGCTTGTCCGGACTAGTCGAGACCCAGTACTTC.

Points on this clone: The identical CDR3 is also encoded by other nucleotide sequences in the sample. The chain joins TRBV6-5 to TRBJ2-5; unclear D gene. The germline V gene encodes CDR1 MNHEY and CDR2 SVGAGI. The CDR3 is 11 amino acids. V was cut by 5 bases and J by 5 bases, with 6 bases left in between. The CDR3 here is CASSTRETQYF. In DNA, the CDR3 is TGTGCCAGCAGTACCCGGGAGACCCAGTACTTC.

The table lists this clone with a count of one. The chain couples TRBV4-1 to TRBJ1-2, with D perhaps matching TRBD1 (5 bases). CDR3 length: 16 residues. Trimming stripped 0 bases from V and 5 bases from J, with 16 bases between. Germline CDR1 is MGHRA and CDR2 is YSYEKL. The CDR3 region has the DNA TGCGCCAGCAGCCAAGAAATTACAGGTTACGGATATGGCTACACCTTC. Translated, it gives CASSQEITGYGYGYTF.